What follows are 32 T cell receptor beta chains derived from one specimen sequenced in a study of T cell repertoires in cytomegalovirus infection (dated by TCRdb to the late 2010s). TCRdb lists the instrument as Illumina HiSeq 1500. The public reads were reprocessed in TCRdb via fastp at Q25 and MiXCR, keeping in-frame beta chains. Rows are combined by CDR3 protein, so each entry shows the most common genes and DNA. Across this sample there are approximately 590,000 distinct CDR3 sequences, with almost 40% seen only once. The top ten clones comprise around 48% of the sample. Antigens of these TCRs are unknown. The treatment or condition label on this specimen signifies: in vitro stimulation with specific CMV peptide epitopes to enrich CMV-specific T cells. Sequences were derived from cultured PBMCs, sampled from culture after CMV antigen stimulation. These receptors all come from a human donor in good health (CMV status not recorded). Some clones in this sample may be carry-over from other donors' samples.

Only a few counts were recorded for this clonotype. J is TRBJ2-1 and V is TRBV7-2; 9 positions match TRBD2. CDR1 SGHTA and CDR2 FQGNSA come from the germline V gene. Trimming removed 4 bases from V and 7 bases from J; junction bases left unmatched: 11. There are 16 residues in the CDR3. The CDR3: CASSSLEREDANEQFF. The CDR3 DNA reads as TGTGCCAGCAGCTCTCTCGAGCGGGAGGATGCAAATGAGCAGTTCTTC.

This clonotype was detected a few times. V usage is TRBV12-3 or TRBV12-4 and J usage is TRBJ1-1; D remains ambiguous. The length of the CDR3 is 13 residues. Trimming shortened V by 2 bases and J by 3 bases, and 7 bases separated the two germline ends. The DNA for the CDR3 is TGTGCCAGCAGTTTAAGGCTCGACACTGAAGCTTTCTTT. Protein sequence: CASSLRLDTEAFF.

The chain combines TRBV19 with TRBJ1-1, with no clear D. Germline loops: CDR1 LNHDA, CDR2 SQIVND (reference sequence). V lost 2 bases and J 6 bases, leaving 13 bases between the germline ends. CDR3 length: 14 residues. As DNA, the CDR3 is TGTGCCAGTAGTATAAGAATCTCGGGATCTGAAGCTTTCTTT. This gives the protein CASSIRISGSEAFF.

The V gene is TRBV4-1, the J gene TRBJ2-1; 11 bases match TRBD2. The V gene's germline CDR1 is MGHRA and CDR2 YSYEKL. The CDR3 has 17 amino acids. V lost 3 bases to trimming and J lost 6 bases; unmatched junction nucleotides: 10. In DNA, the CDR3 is TGCGCCAGCAGCCAGGATAGCGGGGGGGCCTTTCTCAATGAGCAGTTCTTC. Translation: CASSQDSGGAFLNEQFF.

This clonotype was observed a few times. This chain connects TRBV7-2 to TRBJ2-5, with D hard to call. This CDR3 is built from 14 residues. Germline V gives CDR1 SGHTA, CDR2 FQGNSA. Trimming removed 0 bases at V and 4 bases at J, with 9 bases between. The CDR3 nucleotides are TGTGCCAGCAGCTTAGCTATGCTGGGAGAGACCCAGTACTTC. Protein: CASSLAMLGETQYF.

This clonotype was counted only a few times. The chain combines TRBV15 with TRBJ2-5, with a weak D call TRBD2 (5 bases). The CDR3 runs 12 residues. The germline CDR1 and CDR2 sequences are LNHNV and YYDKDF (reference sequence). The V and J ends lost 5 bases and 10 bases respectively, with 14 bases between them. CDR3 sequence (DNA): TGTGCCACCAGCCCCCCCGGGATGGTCCAGTACTTC. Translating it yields CATSPPGMVQYF.

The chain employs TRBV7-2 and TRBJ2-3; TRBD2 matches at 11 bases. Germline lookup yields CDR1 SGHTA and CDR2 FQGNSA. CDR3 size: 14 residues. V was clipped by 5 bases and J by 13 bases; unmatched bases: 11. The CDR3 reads CASSRAEELAGEYF. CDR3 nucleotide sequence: TGTGCCAGCAGCCGAGCCGAGGAACTAGCGGGAGAGTATTTT. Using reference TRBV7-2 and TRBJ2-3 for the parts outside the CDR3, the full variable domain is GAGVSQSPSNKVTEKGKDVELRCDPISGHTALYWYRQSLGQGLEFLIYFQGNSAPDKSGLPSDRFSAERTGGSVSTLTIQRTQQEDSAVYLCASSRAEELAGEYFGPGTRLTVL.

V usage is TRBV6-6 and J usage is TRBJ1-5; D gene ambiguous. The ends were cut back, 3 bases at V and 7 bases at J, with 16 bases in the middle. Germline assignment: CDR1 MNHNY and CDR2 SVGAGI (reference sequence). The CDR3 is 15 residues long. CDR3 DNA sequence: TGTGCCAGCAGTTATCTCGGAGGCGGGCACCAGCCCCAGCATTTT. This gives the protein CASSYLGGGHQPQHF.

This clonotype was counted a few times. The CDR3 is CASSQGTGNSYEQYF. In DNA, the CDR3 is TGTGCCAGCAGCCAAGGGACAGGGAATAGTTACGAGCAGTACTTC. The chain joins TRBV7-6 to TRBJ2-7, with 9 bases aligning to TRBD1. Unmatched junction bases numbered 9, after V lost 5 bases and J lost 4 bases. The CDR3 sequence is 15 residues long. Germline V gene lookup returns CDR1 SGHVS and CDR2 FNYEAQ.

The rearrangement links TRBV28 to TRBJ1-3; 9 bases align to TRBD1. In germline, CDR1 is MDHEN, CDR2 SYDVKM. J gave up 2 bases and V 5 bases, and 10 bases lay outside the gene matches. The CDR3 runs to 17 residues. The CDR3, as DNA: TGTGCCAGCAGTCTACTGGGACAGGGAAGGGCTGGAAACACCATATATTTT. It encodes CASSLLGQGRAGNTIYF.

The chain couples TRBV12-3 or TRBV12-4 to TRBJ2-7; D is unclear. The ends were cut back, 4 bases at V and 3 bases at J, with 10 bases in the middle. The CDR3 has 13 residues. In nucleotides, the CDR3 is TGTGCCAGCAGTTCCGCATCAAACTACGAGCAGTACTTC. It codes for CASSSASNYEQYF.

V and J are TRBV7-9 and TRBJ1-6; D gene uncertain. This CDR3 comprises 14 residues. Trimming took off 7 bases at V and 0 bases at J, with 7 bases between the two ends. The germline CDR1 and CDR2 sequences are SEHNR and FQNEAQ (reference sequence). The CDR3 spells CASMLGSYNSPLHF. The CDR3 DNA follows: TGTGCCAGCATGTTGGGCTCCTATAATTCACCCCTCCACTTT. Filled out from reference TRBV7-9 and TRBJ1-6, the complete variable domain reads DTGVSQNPRHKITKRGQNVTFRCDPISEHNRLYWYRQTLGQGPEFLTYFQNEAQLEKSRLLSDRFSAERPKGSFSTLEIQRTEQGDSAMYLCASMLGSYNSPLHFGNGTRLTVT.

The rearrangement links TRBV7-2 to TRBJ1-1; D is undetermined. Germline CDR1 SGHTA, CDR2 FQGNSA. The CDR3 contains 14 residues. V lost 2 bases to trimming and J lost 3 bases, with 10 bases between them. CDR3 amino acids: CASSLLGEYTEAFF. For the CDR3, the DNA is TGTGCCAGCAGCTTACTTGGCGAGTACACTGAAGCTTTCTTT.

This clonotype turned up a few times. As DNA, the CDR3 is TGTGCCAGCAGCCCCTGGGCTAGCGGGGGCCAGGGTCCAGATACGCAGTATTTT. Protein product: CASSPWASGGQGPDTQYF. The chain employs TRBV7-2 and TRBJ2-3, with TRBD2 matching over 10 bases. There are 18 residues in the CDR3. The germline CDR1 and CDR2 sequences are SGHTA and FQGNSA. The J segment lost 4 bases and the V segment lost 5 bases, leaving 15 bases of the junction unmatched.

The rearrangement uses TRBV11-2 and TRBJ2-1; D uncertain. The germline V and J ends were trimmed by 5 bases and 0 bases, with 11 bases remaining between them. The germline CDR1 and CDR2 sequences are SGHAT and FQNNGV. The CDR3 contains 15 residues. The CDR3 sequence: CASSLFGRSYNEQFF. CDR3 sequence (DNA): TGTGCCAGCAGCCTTTTTGGACGCTCCTACAATGAGCAGTTCTTC.

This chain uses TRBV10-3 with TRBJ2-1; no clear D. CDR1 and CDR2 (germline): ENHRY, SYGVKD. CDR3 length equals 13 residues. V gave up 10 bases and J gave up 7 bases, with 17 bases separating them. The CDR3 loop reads CATDKAMGNEQFF. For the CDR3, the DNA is TGTGCCACCGACAAGGCTATGGGGAATGAGCAGTTCTTC.

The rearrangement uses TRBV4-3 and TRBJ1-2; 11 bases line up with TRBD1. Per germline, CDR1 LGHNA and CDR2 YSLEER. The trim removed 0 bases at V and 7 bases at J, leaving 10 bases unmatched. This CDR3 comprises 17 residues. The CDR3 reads CASSQDSGTGGVGGYTF. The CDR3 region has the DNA TGCGCCAGCAGCCAAGATTCGGGGACAGGGGGTGTGGGTGGCTACACCTTC.

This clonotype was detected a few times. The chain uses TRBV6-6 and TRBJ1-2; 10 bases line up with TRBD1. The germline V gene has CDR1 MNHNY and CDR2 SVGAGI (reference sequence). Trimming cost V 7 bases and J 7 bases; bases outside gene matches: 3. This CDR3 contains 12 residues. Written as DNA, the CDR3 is TGTGCCAGCACCCGGGACAGGGGTGGCTACACCTTC. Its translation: CASTRDRGGYTF.

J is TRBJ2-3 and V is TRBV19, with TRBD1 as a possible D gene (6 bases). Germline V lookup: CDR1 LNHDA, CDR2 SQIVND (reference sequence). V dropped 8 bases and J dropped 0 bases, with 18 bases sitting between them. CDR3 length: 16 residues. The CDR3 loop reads CASRRTGTISTDTQYF. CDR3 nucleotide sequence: TGTGCCAGTCGTCGTACCGGGACAATTAGCACAGATACGCAGTATTTT.

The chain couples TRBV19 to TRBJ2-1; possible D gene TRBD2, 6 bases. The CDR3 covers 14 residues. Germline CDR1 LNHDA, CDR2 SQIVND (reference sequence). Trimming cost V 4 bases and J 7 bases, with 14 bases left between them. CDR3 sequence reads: CASSKSGDRNEQFF. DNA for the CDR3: TGTGCCAGTAGTAAGTCGGGAGATCGAAATGAGCAGTTCTTC.

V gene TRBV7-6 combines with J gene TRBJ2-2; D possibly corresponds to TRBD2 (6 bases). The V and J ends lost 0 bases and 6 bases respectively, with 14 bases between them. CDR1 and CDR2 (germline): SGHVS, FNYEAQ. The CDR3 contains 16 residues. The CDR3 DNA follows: TGTGCCAGCAGCTTAGCAGTCGCGGCTAGCGCCGGGGAGCTGTTTTTT. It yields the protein CASSLAVAASAGELFF.

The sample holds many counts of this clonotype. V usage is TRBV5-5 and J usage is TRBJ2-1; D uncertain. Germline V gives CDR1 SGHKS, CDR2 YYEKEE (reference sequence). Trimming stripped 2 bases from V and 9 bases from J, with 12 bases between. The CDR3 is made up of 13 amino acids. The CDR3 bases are TGTGCCAGCAGCTTACCTTCCTACGGTGAGCAGTTCTTC. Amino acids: CASSLPSYGEQFF.

CDR3 protein: CASRRMDRTGELFF. CDR3 sequence (DNA): TGTGCCAGCAGGCGGATGGACAGAACCGGGGAGCTGTTTTTT. V is TRBV2 and J is TRBJ2-2; D may be TRBD1 (6 bases). The CDR3 loop spans 14 amino acids. V was trimmed by 6 bases and J by 5 bases, leaving 13 bases between them. Germline-derived CDR1 and CDR2 are SNHLY and FYNNEI.

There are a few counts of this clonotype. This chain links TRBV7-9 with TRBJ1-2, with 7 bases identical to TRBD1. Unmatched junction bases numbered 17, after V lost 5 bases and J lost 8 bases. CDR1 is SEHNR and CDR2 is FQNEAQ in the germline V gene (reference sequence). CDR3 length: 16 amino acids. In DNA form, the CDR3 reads TGTGCCAGCAGCCGGCAAATGGGGGACAGACCTCTCGGCTACACCTTC. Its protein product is CASSRQMGDRPLGYTF. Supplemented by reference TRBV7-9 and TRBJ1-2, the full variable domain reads DTGVSQNPRHKITKRGQNVTFRCDPISEHNRLYWYRQTLGQGPEFLTYFQNEAQLEKSRLLSDRFSAERPKGSFSTLEIQRTEQGDSAMYLCASSRQMGDRPLGYTFGSGTRLTVV.

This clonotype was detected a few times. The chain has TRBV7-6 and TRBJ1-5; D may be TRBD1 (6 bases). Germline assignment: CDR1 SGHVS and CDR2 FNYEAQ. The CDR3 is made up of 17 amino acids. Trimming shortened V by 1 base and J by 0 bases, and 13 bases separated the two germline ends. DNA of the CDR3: TGTGCCAGCAGCTTAGTCGGGGGGCGCGATAGCAATCAGCCCCAGCATTTT. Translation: CASSLVGGRDSNQPQHF.

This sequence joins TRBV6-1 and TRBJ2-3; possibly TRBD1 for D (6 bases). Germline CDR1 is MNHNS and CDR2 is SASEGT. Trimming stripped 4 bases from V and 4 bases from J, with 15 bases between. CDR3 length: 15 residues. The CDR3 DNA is TGTGCCAGCAGTGTGTACAGGGTCGAGGCAGATACGCAGTATTTT. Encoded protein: CASSVYRVEADTQYF.

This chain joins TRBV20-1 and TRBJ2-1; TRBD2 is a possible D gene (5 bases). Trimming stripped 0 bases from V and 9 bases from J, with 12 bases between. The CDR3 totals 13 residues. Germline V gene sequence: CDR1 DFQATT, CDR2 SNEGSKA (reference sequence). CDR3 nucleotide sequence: TGCAGTGCTAGAGATTCAAGCGAGGGTGAGCAGTTCTTC. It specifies CSARDSSEGEQFF.

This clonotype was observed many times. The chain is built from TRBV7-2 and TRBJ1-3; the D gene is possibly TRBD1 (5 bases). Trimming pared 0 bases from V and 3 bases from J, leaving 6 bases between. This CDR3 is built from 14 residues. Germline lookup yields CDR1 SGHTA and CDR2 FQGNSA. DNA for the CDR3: TGTGCCAGCAGCTTAGCAGGGGTTGGAAACACCATATATTTT. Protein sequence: CASSLAGVGNTIYF. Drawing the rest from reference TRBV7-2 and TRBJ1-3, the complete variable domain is GAGVSQSPSNKVTEKGKDVELRCDPISGHTALYWYRQSLGQGLEFLIYFQGNSAPDKSGLPSDRFSAERTGGSVSTLTIQRTQQEDSAVYLCASSLAGVGNTIYFGEGSWLTVV.

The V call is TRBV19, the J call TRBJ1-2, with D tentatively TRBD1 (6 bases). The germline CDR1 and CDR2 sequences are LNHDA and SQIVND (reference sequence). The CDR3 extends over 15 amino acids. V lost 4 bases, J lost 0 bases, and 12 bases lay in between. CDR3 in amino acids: CASSTKTGANYGYTF. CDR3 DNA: TGTGCCAGTAGTACCAAGACAGGAGCTAACTATGGCTACACCTTC.

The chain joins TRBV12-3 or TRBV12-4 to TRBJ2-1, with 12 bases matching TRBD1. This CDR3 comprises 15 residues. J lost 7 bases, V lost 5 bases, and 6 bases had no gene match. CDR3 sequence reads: CASSRRDRGRNEQFF. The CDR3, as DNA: TGTGCCAGCAGTCGAAGGGACAGGGGGCGGAATGAGCAGTTCTTC.

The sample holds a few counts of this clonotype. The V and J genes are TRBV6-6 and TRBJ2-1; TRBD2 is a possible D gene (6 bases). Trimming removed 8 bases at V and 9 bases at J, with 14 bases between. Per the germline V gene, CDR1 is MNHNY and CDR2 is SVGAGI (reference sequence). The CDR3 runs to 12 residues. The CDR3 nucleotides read TGTGCCAGCTCCCATGCGGGGTCTGAGCAGTTCTTC. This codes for CASSHAGSEQFF.

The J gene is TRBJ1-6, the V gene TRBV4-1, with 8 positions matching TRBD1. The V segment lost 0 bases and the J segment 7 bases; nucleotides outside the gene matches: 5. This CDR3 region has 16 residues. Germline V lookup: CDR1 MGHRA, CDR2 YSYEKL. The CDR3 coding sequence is TGCGCCAGCAGCCAAGATACCCAGGGGGCGAATTCACCCCTCCACTTT. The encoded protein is CASSQDTQGANSPLHF.